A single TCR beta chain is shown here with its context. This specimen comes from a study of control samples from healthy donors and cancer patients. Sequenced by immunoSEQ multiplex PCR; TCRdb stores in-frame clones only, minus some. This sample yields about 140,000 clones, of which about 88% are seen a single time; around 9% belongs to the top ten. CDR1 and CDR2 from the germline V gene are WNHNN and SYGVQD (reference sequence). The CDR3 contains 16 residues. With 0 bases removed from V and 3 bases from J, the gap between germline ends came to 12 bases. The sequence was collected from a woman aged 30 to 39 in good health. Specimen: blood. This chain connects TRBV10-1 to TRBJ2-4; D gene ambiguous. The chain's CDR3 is CASSESGDAGKNIQYF. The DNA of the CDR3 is TGCGCCAGCAGTGAGTCGGGCGATGCAGGCAAAAACATTCAGTACTTC.